This TCR beta chain is from a study of T cells after yellow fever vaccination. TCRdb re-analysed the 5' RACE reads in MiXCR, keeping a single row per CDR3 protein. The profile shows hundreds of thousands of distinct CDR3 sequences, roughly 7.5% of them singletons. This clonotype occurred a few times. V was pared by 5 bases and J by 3 bases, with 11 bases between. There are 14 residues in the CDR3. Germline V lookup: CDR1 MNHNS, CDR2 SASEGT. The sample here was PBMCs, taken roughly 47 days after the first yellow fever vaccination. The chain carries TRBV6-1 and TRBJ1-5; D is undetermined. This TCR was sampled from a man aged 18 to 29 who received the YFV17D yellow fever vaccine. The CDR3: CASSPLRINQPQHF. CDR3 DNA: TGTGCCAGCAGTCCTCTCAGGATCAATCAGCCCCAGCATTTT.